This T cell receptor beta chain was retrieved from a study of T cell responses to AZD1222 COVID-19 vaccine. Profiled with immunoSEQ multiplex PCR; TCRdb holds only in-frame clones, not every one. The table shows more than 95,000 clones, with 86% occurring only once. V lost 2 bases, J lost 5 bases, and 16 bases lay in between. Germline V CDR1 and CDR2: MGHDK, SYGVNS. The CDR3 spans 16 residues. The chain has TRBV25-1 and TRBJ1-3; tentative D call: TRBD1 (5 bases). Sequenced here: peripheral blood, sampled 28 days after the second dose of the MenACWY control vaccine. This TCR was sampled from an adult who received the MenACWY meningococcal vaccine as a control. The CDR3 bases are TGTGCCAGCAGTGAAGGATGGAAGGGGCCCCGAAACACCATATATTTT. Translating it yields CASSEGWKGPRNTIYF.